This TCR beta chain was observed in a study of cytomegalovirus exposure and HLA in healthy donors. About the research overall: Roughly 170 million T cells yielded 90 million to 130 million unique TCR beta sequences in earlier analysis. In terms of ancestry, the Caucasian-associated cluster contained 80% to 90% of the approximately 400 genotyped donors.

Primers: 60 Vbeta forward and 13 Jbeta reverse. Some clones are missing from TCRdb's copy, which holds only in-frame ones; the method was immunoSEQ multiplex PCR. Among around 140,000 clones listed, about 83% were seen once. V trimming: 5 bases; J trimming: 8 bases; junction bases outside the gene matches: 9. The CDR3 spans 15 residues. Germline V lookup: CDR1 SSHAT, CDR2 FNYEAQ (reference sequence). This TCR came from a man between 35 and 55 years old in good health and CMV-seropositive. V is TRBV7-7 and J is TRBJ2-1; 10 nucleotides match TRBD2. Input material: PBMCs. CDR3 DNA: TGTGCCAGCAGCCCTTTCCCTAGCGGGGGCTATGAGCAGTTCTTC. Amino acids: CASSPFPSGGYEQFF.